The 24 T cell receptor beta chains below come from one sample, sequenced in a study of cytomegalovirus exposure and HLA in healthy donors. Use of 60 Vbeta and 13 Jbeta primers characterized the PCR. Measured with immunoSEQ multiplex PCR; TCRdb has only the in-frame clones, and not every one. Among roughly 77,000 clones listed, around 72% were seen once. The sample comprised PBMCs. Receptor source: a woman aged 35 to 49 in good health and CMV-seropositive.

The sample holds one count of this clone. The chain employs TRBV27 and TRBJ1-1; 7 bases match TRBD1. The germline V gene has CDR1 MNHEY and CDR2 SMNVEV (reference sequence). The V and J ends lost 5 bases and 1 base, in that order; junction bases with no gene match: 13. This CDR3 region has 17 residues. The CDR3 DNA follows: TGTGCCAGCAGTGACATCGGGGACAGAAAATCGAACACTGAAGCTTTCTTT. Amino acids: CASSDIGDRKSNTEAFF.

With regard to this clone: At one end, the junction sequence differs from germline, possibly due to a read error. CDR3 in DNA: TGTTCCAGCCGGACAGGGGTCGAAAAACTGTTTTTT. Translation: CSSRTGVEKLFF. The J gene is TRBJ1-4, the V gene TRBV7-9; the match to TRBD1 covers 9 bases. This CDR3 spans 12 amino acids. The germline V gene has CDR1 SEHNR and CDR2 FQNEAQ (reference sequence).

This clone was seen just once. The chain has TRBV6-5 and TRBJ2-7; the D gene is possibly TRBD1 (5 bases). This CDR3 is 15 amino acids long. Trimming cost V 0 bases and J 6 bases, with 15 bases left between them. The germline CDR1 and CDR2 sequences are MNHEY and SVGAGI. CDR3 amino acids: CASSYSRQGRSEQYF. CDR3 sequence (DNA): TGTGCCAGCAGTTACTCTCGGCAGGGTCGAAGCGAGCAGTACTTC.

This clone showed up just a few times. V and J are TRBV27 and TRBJ1-6, with 7 positions matching TRBD1. The CDR3 is 15 amino acids. V lost 6 bases to trimming and J lost 10 bases; unmatched junction nucleotides: 12. Germline V lookup: CDR1 MNHEY, CDR2 SMNVEV (reference sequence). For the CDR3, the DNA is TGTGCCAGCAGACACAGACAGGGAGTACACTCACCCCTCCACTTT. This codes for CASRHRQGVHSPLHF.

This chain links TRBV10-2 with TRBJ2-7; 11 positions match TRBD2. Trimming took 7 bases from V and 5 from J; bases not matched to a gene: 7. Germline V gene lookup returns CDR1 WSHSY and CDR2 SAAADI. The CDR3 covers 14 residues. The CDR3 reads CASKLAGGLNEQYF. CDR3 DNA sequence: TGCGCCAGCAAGCTAGCGGGGGGCCTCAACGAGCAGTACTTC.

The chain carries TRBV18 and TRBJ1-1; no firm D call. The CDR3 runs 13 residues. The V gene lost 4 bases and the J gene lost 5 bases, with 11 bases spanning the gap. CDR1 KGHSH and CDR2 LQKENI come from the germline V gene. CDR3 sequence (DNA): TGTGCCAGCTCACAGAGTAGAGGGACTGAAGCTTTCTTT. This sequence encodes CASSQSRGTEAFF.

The V gene is TRBV19, the J gene TRBJ1-2; 9 bases agree with TRBD1. The germline V gene has CDR1 LNHDA and CDR2 SQIVND (reference sequence). This CDR3 spans 13 amino acids. J gave up 8 bases and V 7 bases, and 8 bases lay outside the gene matches. CDR3 residues: CASTIQGAGGYTF. CDR3 nucleotides: TGTGCCAGTACCATACAGGGGGCAGGCGGCTACACCTTC.

This chain links TRBV5-4 with TRBJ2-3; 10 bases fit TRBD1. The CDR3 sequence is 18 residues long. From germline, CDR1 is SGHNT and CDR2 YYREEE (reference sequence). V was clipped by 3 bases and J by 2 bases; unmatched bases: 12. CDR3 protein: CASSWGDRGQTITDTQYF. In nucleotides, the CDR3 is TGTGCCAGCAGCTGGGGTGACAGGGGGCAAACGATCACAGATACGCAGTATTTT.

V and J are TRBV5-1 and TRBJ2-3; D ambiguous. Germline-derived CDR1 and CDR2 are SGHRS and YFSETQ. This CDR3 region has 12 residues. V was trimmed by 1 base and J by 4 bases, leaving 4 bases between them. CDR3 sequence (DNA): TGCGCCAGCAGCTTGTCGTCAGATACGCAGTATTTT. It is translated as CASSLSSDTQYF.

This chain uses TRBV29-1 with TRBJ2-2, with D tentatively TRBD1 (6 bases). The CDR3 is 14 amino acids. The ends were cut back, 6 bases at V and 4 bases at J, with 15 bases in the middle. The germline CDR1 and CDR2 sequences are SQVTM and ANQGSEA. CDR3 region: CSVARGGSTGELFF. CDR3 in DNA: TGCAGCGTCGCACGAGGGGGAAGCACCGGGGAGCTGTTTTTT.

This sequence joins TRBV7-9 and TRBJ2-7; D is unresolved. In germline, CDR1 is SEHNR, CDR2 FQNEAQ (reference sequence). V gave up 2 bases and J gave up 7 bases, with 6 bases separating them. The CDR3 is 11 amino acids. The CDR3 DNA reads TGTGCCAGCAGCTTATCCGTTGAGCAGTACTTC. Encoded protein: CASSLSVEQYF.

The chain couples TRBV5-6 to TRBJ2-5; the match to TRBD2 covers 10 bases. V lost 1 base and J lost 2; bases outside the gene matches: 11. CDR1 is SGHDT and CDR2 is YYEEEE in the germline V gene. The CDR3 totals 18 residues. The DNA for the CDR3 is TGTGCCAGCAGCTTGAGGGGATTTACTAGCGGGAATCAAGAGACCCAGTACTTC. Residues: CASSLRGFTSGNQETQYF.

The rearrangement uses TRBV19 and TRBJ1-1, with a weak D call TRBD1 (6 bases). The V gene's germline CDR1 is LNHDA and CDR2 SQIVND (reference sequence). V was clipped by 4 bases and J by 5 bases, with 14 bases between them. The CDR3 is 14 amino acids. The CDR3 nucleotides read TGTGCCAGTAGTAAGGGGGGGCGCAGGACTGAAGCTTTCTTT. It is translated as CASSKGGRRTEAFF.

The chain joins TRBV9 to TRBJ2-5; 8 bases match TRBD1. The length of the CDR3 is 17 residues. Looked up from germline, CDR1 is SGDLS and CDR2 is YYNGEE. V lost 0 bases, J lost 5 bases, and 12 bases stayed unmatched. CDR3 region: CASSVGGRGLLGETQYF. CDR3 sequence (DNA): TGTGCCAGCAGCGTAGGGGGCAGGGGGCTGCTTGGGGAGACCCAGTACTTC.

This chain connects TRBV6-1 to TRBJ2-3; no firm D call. Germline-derived CDR1 and CDR2 are MNHNS and SASEGT. V was pared by 7 bases and J by 6 bases, with 8 bases between. The CDR3 is 11 residues long. DNA of the CDR3: TGTGCCAGCAAAGCGTGGGATACGCAGTATTTT. Translated, it gives CASKAWDTQYF.

The gene calls are TRBV4-1 and TRBJ1-5; unclear D gene. V was trimmed by 0 bases and J by 6 bases, leaving 9 bases between them. The CDR3 covers 14 residues. Germline CDR1 and CDR2: MGHRA and YSYEKL. In nucleotides, the CDR3 is TGCGCCAGCAGCCAAGATCGGGTTGGTCAGCCCCAGCATTTT. It encodes CASSQDRVGQPQHF.

The V call is TRBV6-4, the J call TRBJ2-1, with TRBD2 identical over 14 bases. Germline V gene data show CDR1 as MRHNA and CDR2 as SNTAGT. V lost 0 bases and J lost 5; bases outside the gene matches: 3. The CDR3 is 17 residues long. Written as DNA, the CDR3 is TGTGCCAGCAGTGACTCGACTAGCGGGGGGGAGCACAATGAGCAGTTCTTC. Encoded protein: CASSDSTSGGEHNEQFF.

This chain links TRBV6-6 with TRBJ2-1, with 9 bases fitting TRBD2. J was trimmed by 9 bases and V by 8 bases; bases with no gene match: 14. The germline CDR1 and CDR2 sequences are MNHNY and SVGAGI (reference sequence). The CDR3 extends over 15 amino acids. CDR3 nucleotide sequence: TGTGCCAGCCCAAGGAGGGCGGGGGGGCCCTTTGAGCAGTTCTTC. Translation gives CASPRRAGGPFEQFF.

The gene calls are TRBV25-1 and TRBJ1-1; D remains ambiguous. This CDR3 comprises 13 residues. CDR1 is MGHDK and CDR2 is SYGVNS in the germline V gene. Trimming took off 4 bases at V and 2 bases at J, with 8 bases between the two ends. In nucleotides, the CDR3 is TGTGCCAGCAGTGCGGCAGGAAACACTGAAGCTTTCTTT. Protein: CASSAAGNTEAFF.

This chain connects TRBV5-1 to TRBJ2-3; 7 nucleotides align to TRBD1. The junction had 11 bases not matched to a gene; V was cut back by 3 bases and J by 7 bases. Germline V gives CDR1 SGHRS, CDR2 YFSETQ. The CDR3 extends over 15 amino acids. The CDR3 bases are TGCGCCAGCAGCTCGGACAGGCCGGTAGTACATACGCAGTATTTT. This codes for CASSSDRPVVHTQYF.

This clone has more than one count but fewer than ten. V usage is TRBV11-3 and J usage is TRBJ2-5; 10 bases match TRBD2. Germline assignment: CDR1 SGHNT and CDR2 YENEEA. J was trimmed by 5 bases and V by 6 bases; bases with no gene match: 3. This CDR3 contains 13 residues. The CDR3 nucleotides are TGTGCCAGCAGTCAAGCGGGAGGGGAGACCCAGTACTTC. Translating gives CASSQAGGETQYF.

This rearrangement joins TRBV5-1 to TRBJ2-7; 7 bases line up with TRBD1. The length of the CDR3 is 13 residues. The trim removed 4 bases at V and 2 bases at J, leaving 3 bases unmatched. CDR1 is SGHRS, CDR2 YFSETQ, per germline. The CDR3 protein is CASSQQGPYEQYF. As DNA, the CDR3 is TGCGCCAGCAGCCAACAGGGGCCCTACGAGCAGTACTTC.

J is TRBJ1-4 and V is TRBV6-6; 11 bases are shared with TRBD1. The V segment lost 2 bases and the J segment 8 bases; nucleotides outside the gene matches: 4. CDR1 is MNHNY and CDR2 is SVGAGI in the germline V gene (reference sequence). CDR3 size: 15 residues. The CDR3 nucleotides are TGTGCCAGCAGTTACGGGACAGGGGGAGAAGAAAAACTGTTTTTT. Translating gives CASSYGTGGEEKLFF.

The rearrangement links TRBV6-5 to TRBJ2-7, with a weak D call TRBD2 (5 bases). The CDR3 is 12 residues long. Trimming removed 6 bases from V and 7 bases from J, with 13 bases in between. Germline V gives CDR1 MNHEY, CDR2 SVGAGI. CDR3 DNA sequence: TGTGCCAGCAGCATTGGCTGGGAGGAGCAGTACTTC. It is translated as CASSIGWEEQYF.